This record covers a single T cell receptor (beta chain). Its antigen remains unknown. The sample belongs to a study of cytomegalovirus exposure and HLA in healthy donors. Overall study findings and caveats: Trimming of TCR beta V- and J-genes showed a link, identified in a later analysis, to a missense DCLRE1C variant. Most of the TCR beta V segments (in an earlier analysis) were productive either about 90% or about 30% of the time.

Per the germline V gene, CDR1 is SGHTA and CDR2 is FQGNSA. V was shortened by 1 base and J by 3 bases, with 12 bases between the two germline ends. The length of the CDR3 is 15 residues. The primer mix had 60 Vbeta and 13 Jbeta primers. Sequencing used immunoSEQ multiplex PCR; TCRdb keeps in-frame clones, though not all of them. The sample's table shows approximately 110,000 clones. The chain combines TRBV7-2 with TRBJ1-2, with D possibly being TRBD1 (6 bases). The TCR comes from a middle-aged man in good health and CMV-seronegative. The sequenced material came from PBMCs. DNA of the CDR3: TGTGCCAGCAGCTTAGATTACGGGACACACTATGGCTACACCTTC. Translated: CASSLDYGTHYGYTF.